This entry lists 24 T cell receptor beta chains sequenced from one sample in a study of blood T cell repertoires in COVID-19 (dated by TCRdb to about 2020). The library came from the immunoSEQ multiplex PCR assay. Drawn from immuneACCESS, this table holds only the in-frame rearrangements with V and J called that TCRdb kept. Clones are partly lost; checked studies trace under half to an unresolved V gene and leave the rest unexplained. For this sample there are under 300,000 clones; roughly nine tenths appear just once. Under 3% of the sample is in the top ten clones. Sequences were obtained from PBMCs or T cells enriched from blood (not recorded which). All receptors derive from a young woman who had recovered from COVID-19.

This clone occurred a few times. The V call is TRBV7-2, the J call TRBJ1-1; a possible D gene is TRBD1 (5 bases). V shed 2 bases and J shed 2 bases, with 9 bases lying between them. Germline V CDR1 and CDR2: SGHTA, FQGNSA. This CDR3 has 14 residues. The CDR3: CASSLRGLNTEAFF. CDR3 nucleotides: TGTGCCAGCAGCTTAAGGGGACTCAACACTGAAGCTTTCTTT.

This chain links TRBV4-1 with TRBJ1-6; D is unresolved. The V gene lost 2 bases and the J gene lost 0 bases, with 11 bases spanning the gap. This CDR3 is 17 amino acids long. The germline gives CDR1 MGHRA, CDR2 YSYEKL. This CDR3 reads CASSQSPPSSYNSPLHF. The CDR3 DNA reads TGCGCCAGCAGCCAATCCCCACCGAGCTCCTATAATTCACCCCTCCACTTT.

This chain connects TRBV5-1 to TRBJ2-7; 7 positions match TRBD1. With V trimmed by 5 bases and J by 5 bases, 10 bases remained unmatched. In germline, CDR1 is SGHRS, CDR2 YFSETQ. This CDR3 comprises 14 residues. The CDR3 loop is CASRETGTGHEQYF. CDR3 sequence (DNA): TGCGCCAGCAGGGAGACAGGGACGGGCCACGAGCAGTACTTC.

V is TRBV5-1 and J is TRBJ1-6; 8 nucleotides agree with TRBD1. After removal of 1 base from V and 7 bases from J, the junction contained 4 bases not matched to a gene. CDR3 size: 15 residues. Germline V gives CDR1 SGHRS, CDR2 YFSETQ. The CDR3 loop is CASSLTGGLNSPLHF. CDR3 sequence (DNA): TGCGCCAGCAGCTTGACAGGGGGTTTGAATTCACCCCTCCACTTT.

This chain's CDR3 is CASSLAEQAYGYTF. CDR3 DNA sequence: TGTGCCAGCAGCTTGGCCGAACAGGCCTATGGCTACACCTTC. This chain links TRBV5-5 with TRBJ1-2, with a possible D match to TRBD1 (5 bases). The germline V gene has CDR1 SGHKS and CDR2 YYEKEE (reference sequence). The V gene lost 0 bases and the J gene lost 4 bases, with 10 bases spanning the gap. The CDR3 totals 14 residues.

V gene TRBV20-1 combines with J gene TRBJ2-7, with 9 positions matching TRBD1. CDR3 length: 11 amino acids. CDR1 and CDR2 from the germline V gene are DFQATT and SNEGSKA (reference sequence). The J segment lost 5 bases and the V segment lost 7 bases, leaving 3 bases of the junction unmatched. The CDR3 DNA is TGCAGTGGGGACAGGGAGCACGAGCAGTACTTC. Amino acid sequence: CSGDREHEQYF.

This clone was seen a handful of times. The chain uses TRBV5-1 and TRBJ1-1; a possible D gene is TRBD1 (6 bases). The CDR3 extends over 15 amino acids. Trimming stripped 4 bases from V and 1 base from J, with 14 bases between. Per the germline V gene, CDR1 is SGHRS and CDR2 is YFSETQ. DNA of the CDR3: TGCGCCAGCAGCCTCGGCCCGACAGGGAACACTGAAGCTTTCTTT. It specifies CASSLGPTGNTEAFF.

This clone was recorded a few times. This sequence joins TRBV6-5 and TRBJ1-1, with 7 nucleotides matching TRBD1. Germline values: CDR1 MNHEY, CDR2 SVGAGI. The CDR3 has 14 residues. V shed 6 bases, J shed 0 bases, and the junction held 4 bases outside the gene matches. For the CDR3, the DNA is TGTGCCAGCAGGGCAGGGGGAATGAACACTGAAGCTTTCTTT. Its translation: CASRAGGMNTEAFF.

Only one count was recorded for this clone. V gene TRBV5-1 combines with J gene TRBJ1-1, with 9 bases aligning to TRBD1. CDR3 size: 17 residues. Germline V gene sequence: CDR1 SGHRS, CDR2 YFSETQ. Unmatched junction bases numbered 14, after V lost 4 bases and J lost 4 bases. As DNA, the CDR3 is TGCGCCAGCAGCGGGACTATCCCGGGACAGGGACTCACTGAAGCTTTCTTT. It translates to CASSGTIPGQGLTEAFF.

The rearrangement joins TRBV4-1 to TRBJ1-6, with 7 bases fitting TRBD1. Germline lookup yields CDR1 MGHRA and CDR2 YSYEKL. This CDR3 region has 16 residues. J lost 7 bases, V lost 0 bases, and 6 bases had no gene match. DNA for the CDR3: TGCGCCAGCAGCCAAGAGTCGGGGACAGCCAATTCACCCCTCCACTTT. This encodes CASSQESGTANSPLHF.

The chain couples TRBV11-2 to TRBJ2-1; 14 nucleotides line up with TRBD2. The length of the CDR3 is 15 residues. Trimming removed 5 bases from V and 9 bases from J; junction bases left unmatched: 6. CDR1 SGHAT and CDR2 FQNNGV come from the germline V gene. In DNA form, the CDR3 reads TGTGCCAGCAGCCCTTCCGGGACTAGCGGGAGTGAGCAGTTCTTC. Translation: CASSPSGTSGSEQFF.

V and J are TRBV28 and TRBJ2-1; maybe TRBD1 (5 bases). This CDR3 is built from 12 residues. Germline V gives CDR1 MDHEN, CDR2 SYDVKM. V shed 7 bases and J shed 5 bases, with 9 bases lying between them. CDR3 in amino acids: CASKGLDNEQFF. CDR3 sequence (DNA): TGTGCCAGCAAGGGGCTGGACAATGAGCAGTTCTTC.

The CDR3 DNA reads TGTGCCAGCAGCCAAGATCTCAGGTTCCGGTATGGCTACACCTTC. It specifies CASSQDLRFRYGYTF. The rearrangement uses TRBV3-1 (or the pseudogene TRBV3-2) and TRBJ1-2; D unresolved. This CDR3 contains 15 residues. Germline V gene sequence: CDR1 LGHDT, CDR2 YNNKEL (reference sequence). V was pared by 0 bases and J by 5 bases, with 13 bases between.

The chain is built from TRBV5-5 and TRBJ2-5; 10 bases align to TRBD1. Trimming removed 3 bases from V and 5 bases from J; junction bases left unmatched: 7. The CDR3 spans 15 residues. Looked up from germline, CDR1 is SGHKS and CDR2 is YYEKEE (reference sequence). The CDR3 DNA sequence: TGTGCCAGCAGCTCCTCCGGGACAGGGGTTGAGACCCAGTACTTC. Residues: CASSSSGTGVETQYF.

This clone was seen only once. The V gene is TRBV14, the J gene TRBJ2-5; D possibly corresponds to TRBD1 (5 bases). CDR1 SGHDN and CDR2 FVKESK come from the germline V gene. V lost 3 bases, J lost 5 bases, and 7 bases lay in between. CDR3 length: 12 residues. CDR3 region: CASSQGRETQYF. The CDR3 DNA reads as TGTGCCAGCAGCCAGGGGCGCGAGACCCAGTACTTC.

V gene TRBV28 combines with J gene TRBJ2-7; D is possibly TRBD1 (6 bases). The V gene's germline CDR1 is MDHEN and CDR2 SYDVKM. The CDR3 extends over 14 amino acids. The germline V and J ends were trimmed by 2 bases and 3 bases, with 11 bases remaining between them. CDR3 bases: TGTGCCAGCAGTTTACTCACAGGGCTCTACGAGCAGTACTTC. Translation: CASSLLTGLYEQYF.

The V call is TRBV10-1, the J call TRBJ2-7; TRBD1 aligns across 10 bases. The CDR3 is made up of 14 amino acids. The J segment lost 10 bases and the V segment lost 6 bases, leaving 12 bases of the junction unmatched. Germline V gene lookup returns CDR1 WNHNN and CDR2 SYGVQD (reference sequence). The CDR3 bases are TGCGCCAGCAGCCCTCCGGGACAGGGGAACTTTCAGTACTTC. It encodes CASSPPGQGNFQYF.

Here the CDR3 DNA reads TGTGCCAGTACCGATAACAGGGCCTCCACTGAAGCTTTCTTT. It specifies CASTDNRASTEAFF. The V and J genes are TRBV19 and TRBJ1-1; maybe TRBD1 (6 bases). Germline loops: CDR1 LNHDA, CDR2 SQIVND (reference sequence). The CDR3 is 14 amino acids. Trimming stripped 7 bases from V and 4 bases from J, with 16 bases between.

The V call is TRBV28, the J call TRBJ2-4; the D is unclear. This CDR3 has 16 residues. V was shortened by 1 base and J by 0 bases, with 10 bases between the two germline ends. Germline CDR1 reads MDHEN; CDR2 reads SYDVKM. The CDR3 region has the DNA TGTGCCAGCAGTTTATCTTTAGCACTAGCCAAAAACATTCAGTACTTC. It encodes CASSLSLALAKNIQYF.

CDR3 protein: CATSDEADTQYF. The DNA of the CDR3 is TGTGCCACCAGTGATGAGGCAGATACGCAGTATTTT. The genes are TRBV24-1 and TRBJ2-3, with D unclear. This CDR3 has 12 residues. Trimming shortened V by 3 bases and J by 4 bases, and 4 bases separated the two germline ends. Germline V gene lookup returns CDR1 KGHDR and CDR2 SFDVKD.

The chain uses TRBV15 and TRBJ1-2, with 10 bases identical to TRBD1. The CDR3 sequence is 18 residues long. V gave up 0 bases and J gave up 3 bases; unmatched junction bases: 10. Per germline, CDR1 LNHNV and CDR2 YYDKDF (reference sequence). CDR3 sequence (DNA): TGTGCCACCAGCAGAGATCGACAGGGGGCTTCCCTCTACTATGGCTACACCTTC. Protein: CATSRDRQGASLYYGYTF.

The gene calls are TRBV5-1 and TRBJ1-1; possible D gene TRBD1, 5 bases. Germline V gene sequence: CDR1 SGHRS, CDR2 YFSETQ. The V gene lost 4 bases and the J gene lost 3 bases, with 10 bases spanning the gap. The CDR3 runs to 13 residues. In nucleotides, the CDR3 is TGCGCCAGCAGCCCCGTGGGGCACACTGAAGCTTTCTTT. Translated: CASSPVGHTEAFF.

The chain uses TRBV3-1 (or the pseudogene TRBV3-2) and TRBJ1-5; 12 bases agree with TRBD1. Germline V lookup: CDR1 LGHDT, CDR2 YNNKEL (reference sequence). The CDR3 has 18 residues. V lost 6 bases, J lost 1 base, and 10 bases stayed unmatched. The CDR3 coding sequence is TGTGCCAGCAGTACCGGGACAGGGGGCATTATGAGCAATCAGCCCCAGCATTTT. Amino acids: CASSTGTGGIMSNQPQHF.

The V gene is TRBV15, the J gene TRBJ1-4, with D unclear. Germline V gene sequence: CDR1 LNHNV, CDR2 YYDKDF (reference sequence). Trimming pared 6 bases from V and 11 bases from J, leaving 22 bases between. CDR3 length: 15 residues. The CDR3 protein is CATRQFGQKREKLFF. The CDR3 nucleotides are TGTGCCACCAGGCAATTTGGGCAGAAGAGAGAGAAACTGTTTTTT.